These 28 T cell receptor beta chains were all obtained from the same sample, sequenced in a study of blood T cell repertoires in COVID-19. Data came from immunoSEQ multiplex PCR; TCRdb stores just in-frame clones and leaves some out. Of about 170,000 clones listed, 65% to 80% were seen once; the top ten hold around 17%. The sequencing input was PBMCs or T cells enriched from blood (not recorded which). Receptors originate from a woman in her sixties or seventies in a cohort exposed to, infected with or recovered from COVID-19 (not recorded which).

The chain uses TRBV12-5 and TRBJ2-1; 12 positions match TRBD2. After removal of 2 bases from V and 0 bases from J, the junction contained 5 bases not matched to a gene. Germline V gives CDR1 LGHNT, CDR2 FRNRAP. The CDR3 is 18 amino acids. CDR3 DNA sequence: TGTGCTAGTGGTTTGACATGGACTAGCGGGGACTCCTACAATGAGCAGTTCTTC. Its translation: CASGLTWTSGDSYNEQFF.

The table lists this clone with a few counts. V usage is TRBV19 and J usage is TRBJ2-4; 8 bases line up with TRBD2. The V gene's germline CDR1 is LNHDA and CDR2 SQIVND (reference sequence). V dropped 3 bases and J dropped 0; count of bases not matched to a gene: 10. The CDR3 is made up of 18 amino acids. The CDR3 region is CASSIHNGRAGAKNIQYF. CDR3 coding DNA: TGTGCCAGTAGTATTCATAACGGGAGGGCAGGAGCCAAAAACATTCAGTACTTC.

V and J are TRBV7-2 and TRBJ1-5, with a weak D call TRBD1 (5 bases). V lost 3 bases, J lost 0 bases, and 9 bases lay in between. The CDR3 length is 15 residues. The germline CDR1 and CDR2 sequences are SGHTA and FQGNSA. The CDR3 loop is CASSFAGVSNQPQHF. The CDR3, as DNA: TGTGCCAGCAGCTTTGCGGGGGTTAGCAATCAGCCCCAGCATTTT.

The chain joins TRBV21-1 to TRBJ2-5; the D call TRBD2 from the table was never checked on the DNA. TRBV21-1 is deemed a pseudogene. The CDR3 is 16 residues long. The CDR3 nucleotides are TGTGCCAGCAGGACGTCTGTAGCTACACTCTCTGAGACCCAGTACTTC. Amino acids: CASRTSVATLSETQYF.

This clone was picked up one time. CDR3 nucleotide sequence: TGTGCCAGCTCCCCGAGTGGCGGGAGCTCCTACAATGAGCAGTTCTTC. Its translation is CASSPSGGSSYNEQFF. This chain connects TRBV18 to TRBJ2-1; TRBD2 matches 7 bases. The CDR3 is made up of 16 amino acids. With 6 bases clipped from V and 0 bases from J, the junction kept 8 bases outside the gene matches. CDR1 is KGHSH and CDR2 is LQKENI in the germline V gene.

This clone was seen once. This chain links TRBV9 with TRBJ1-6; 10 bases are a match to TRBD1. CDR3 length: 16 residues. Germline CDR1 and CDR2: SGDLS and YYNGEE. Trimming took 2 bases from V and 7 from J; bases not matched to a gene: 6. CDR3 loop: CASSVNPGQGNSPLHF. As DNA, the CDR3 is TGTGCCAGCAGCGTCAACCCGGGACAGGGGAATTCACCCCTCCACTTT.

For the CDR3, the DNA is TGTGCCAGCAGGTTGGGACAGGTCAACATTCAGTACTTC. As protein: CASRLGQVNIQYF. The rearrangement uses TRBV12-3 or TRBV12-4 and TRBJ2-4; 8 nucleotides agree with TRBD1. CDR3 length: 13 residues. Trimming took 6 bases from V and 7 from J; bases not matched to a gene: 5.

This sequence joins TRBV9 and TRBJ1-1; 7 bases align to TRBD1. Trimming at V came to 3 bases and at J to 6 bases, leaving 17 bases not matched to a gene. Germline V gives CDR1 SGDLS, CDR2 YYNGEE. The CDR3 is 17 amino acids. The CDR3 DNA reads TGTGCCAGCAGCGCGGACCGGGACAGCCTTTCTTCGGCTGAAGCTTTCTTT. This gives the protein CASSADRDSLSSAEAFF.

V usage is TRBV2 and J usage is TRBJ2-5; no definite D call. The germline V gene encodes CDR1 SNHLY and CDR2 FYNNEI. The CDR3 sequence is 13 residues long. The V end was cut by 6 bases, the J end by 2 bases, with 10 bases between. The CDR3 DNA reads as TGTGCCAGCAGGAGAGAGGCTCAAGAGACCCAGTACTTC. This codes for CASRREAQETQYF.

The rearrangement links TRBV28 to TRBJ2-5; unclear D gene. The length of the CDR3 is 14 residues. CDR1 is MDHEN and CDR2 is SYDVKM in the germline V gene. V was trimmed by 5 bases and J by 5 bases, leaving 15 bases between them. CDR3 loop: CASSLGPAGETQYF. In DNA form, the CDR3 reads TGTGCCAGCAGTCTCGGTCCGGCCGGGGAGACCCAGTACTTC.

The gene calls are TRBV3-1 (or the pseudogene TRBV3-2) and TRBJ1-5; the D gene is possibly TRBD1 (5 bases). In germline, CDR1 is LGHDT, CDR2 YNNKEL (reference sequence). The CDR3 has 18 residues. Trimming took off 4 bases at V and 4 bases at J, with 23 bases between the two ends. CDR3 sequence reads: CASSPDYPRAGSNQPQHF. CDR3 bases: TGTGCCAGCAGCCCAGACTACCCCAGGGCGGGATCAAATCAGCCCCAGCATTTT.

This chain connects TRBV10-3 to TRBJ2-3; a possible D gene is TRBD2 (5 bases). The ends were cut back, 8 bases at V and 8 bases at J, with 17 bases in the middle. Germline loops: CDR1 ENHRY, CDR2 SYGVKD. The CDR3 contains 13 residues. The CDR3 bases are TGTGCCATCGCGTCGGGGAACGCAGGTACGCAGTATTTT. Translating gives CAIASGNAGTQYF.

The J gene is TRBJ1-5, the V gene TRBV28; D might be TRBD1 (6 bases). The germline V gene has CDR1 MDHEN and CDR2 SYDVKM. V lost 7 bases to trimming and J lost 7 bases, with 14 bases between them. This CDR3 region has 13 residues. In DNA, the CDR3 is TGTGCCAGCAACATGGACAGTGGACAGCCCCAGCATTTT. It yields the protein CASNMDSGQPQHF.

CDR3 in amino acids: CASSRPGSSGNTIYF. The CDR3 nucleotides read TGTGCCAGCAGCCGCCCTGGGAGCTCTGGAAACACCATATATTTT. The V call is TRBV11-3, the J call TRBJ1-3; the D is unclear. Germline-derived CDR1 and CDR2 are SGHNT and YENEEA. The CDR3 is made up of 15 amino acids. The V end lost 5 bases, the J end lost 0 bases, and 11 bases lay between the germline ends.

The CDR3 sequence is CASSLYPGVELGVTEAFF. The DNA for the CDR3 is TGTGCCAGCAGTTTATACCCAGGGGTCGAATTGGGGGTTACTGAAGCTTTCTTT. V and J are TRBV28 and TRBJ1-1; D may be TRBD1 (6 bases). CDR1 is MDHEN, CDR2 SYDVKM, per germline. Trimming left V 1 base short and J 5 bases short, with 23 bases between. The CDR3 runs 18 residues.

The rearrangement joins TRBV18 to TRBJ1-4, with D perhaps TRBD1 (6 bases). Germline CDR1 and CDR2: KGHSH and LQKENI. V was shortened by 2 bases and J by 7 bases, with 11 bases between the two germline ends. This CDR3 has 14 residues. CDR3 sequence: CASSPRGLSEKLFF. CDR3 nucleotide sequence: TGTGCCAGCTCACCAAGGGGGTTAAGTGAAAAACTGTTTTTT. Based on the CDR3 plus reference TRBV18 and TRBJ1-4, the full variable domain is NAGVMQNPRHLVRRRGQEARLRCSPMKGHSHVYWYRQLPEEGLKFMVYLQKENIIDESGMPKERFSAEFPKEGPSILRIQQVVRGDSAAYFCASSPRGLSEKLFFGSGTQLSVL.

The chain employs TRBV7-2 and TRBJ1-2, with D perhaps matching TRBD1 (5 bases). This CDR3 has 13 residues. The V gene's germline CDR1 is SGHTA and CDR2 FQGNSA. V lost 5 bases, J lost 5 bases, and 12 bases lay in between. The CDR3 loop reads CASSRGGAYGYTF. The CDR3 nucleotides are TGTGCCAGCAGCAGAGGAGGGGCTTATGGCTACACCTTC.

This clone was seen just once. V and J are TRBV5-1 and TRBJ2-7, with TRBD1 as a possible D gene (5 bases). Trimming left V 1 base short and J 6 bases short, with 17 bases between. The V gene's germline CDR1 is SGHRS and CDR2 YFSETQ. This CDR3 spans 15 amino acids. CDR3 in amino acids: CASSLTAGPPREQYF. The CDR3 DNA follows: TGCGCCAGCAGCTTGACCGCAGGGCCCCCTCGCGAGCAGTACTTC.

The rearrangement joins TRBV5-4 to TRBJ2-7, with 11 nucleotides matching TRBD2. The germline V gene has CDR1 SGHNT and CDR2 YYREEE (reference sequence). The CDR3 sequence is 15 residues long. The V gene end was trimmed by 4 bases and the J gene end by 2 bases; junction bases not matched to a gene: 5. The CDR3 sequence is CASSPGTSGTYEQYF. As DNA, the CDR3 is TGTGCCAGCAGCCCCGGGACTAGCGGAACCTACGAGCAGTACTTC.

Points on this clone: The sample contains more than one DNA sequence encoding this CDR3. The chain joins TRBV7-9 to TRBJ1-2; D is unresolved. Trimming pared 4 bases from V and 5 bases from J, leaving 20 bases between. Germline CDR1 is SEHNR and CDR2 is FQNEAQ (reference sequence). The CDR3 contains 16 residues. The CDR3 nucleotides are TGTGCCAGCAGCTCCTCGAGAGGTTTTGAGGGATATGGCTACACCTTC. It encodes CASSSSRGFEGYGYTF.

J is TRBJ2-1 and V is TRBV7-2, with D possibly being TRBD2 (6 bases). This CDR3 has 18 amino acids. V lost 0 bases to trimming and J lost 5 bases, with 20 bases between them. In germline, CDR1 is SGHTA, CDR2 FQGNSA. CDR3 in amino acids: CASSLAKLRRDLNNEQFF. The CDR3 region has the DNA TGTGCCAGCAGCTTAGCTAAGCTTCGGCGGGACCTGAACAATGAGCAGTTCTTC. Filled out from reference TRBV7-2 and TRBJ2-1, the complete variable domain reads GAGVSQSPSNKVTEKGKDVELRCDPISGHTALYWYRQSLGQGLEFLIYFQGNSAPDKSGLPSDRFSAERTGGSVSTLTIQRTQQEDSAVYLCASSLAKLRRDLNNEQFFGPGTRLTVL.

CDR3: CAWTGDSYEQYF. The CDR3 coding sequence is TGTGCCTGGACGGGGGACTCCTACGAGCAGTACTTC. The V and J genes are TRBV30 and TRBJ2-7, with a weak D call TRBD2 (6 bases). V dropped 4 bases and J dropped 0 bases, with 7 bases sitting between them. The CDR3 is made up of 12 amino acids. Looked up from germline, CDR1 is GTSNPN and CDR2 is SVGIG (reference sequence).

The chain is built from TRBV30 and TRBJ1-4, with D uncertain. This CDR3 is 13 amino acids long. V lost 0 bases and J lost 8, with 10 bases in between. CDR1 is GTSNPN and CDR2 is SVGIG in the germline V gene (reference sequence). The CDR3 loop reads CAWSVSGWEKLFF. The CDR3 DNA follows: TGTGCCTGGAGTGTCTCCGGGTGGGAAAAACTGTTTTTT. The full variable domain, with the rest looked up from reference TRBV30 and TRBJ1-4, is SQTIHQWPATLVQPVGSPLSLECTVEGTSNPNLYWYRQAAGRGLQLLFYSVGIGQISSEVPQNLSASRPQDRQFILSSKKLLLSDSGFYLCAWSVSGWEKLFFGSGTQLSVL.

This clone was observed a single time. The chain carries TRBV28 and TRBJ2-6; 7 nucleotides match TRBD1. Germline-derived CDR1 and CDR2 are MDHEN and SYDVKM. Trimming at V came to 5 bases and at J to 3 bases, leaving 13 bases not matched to a gene. The CDR3 runs 18 residues. The CDR3 sequence: CASSPRQGLRRGANVLTF. CDR3 coding DNA: TGTGCCAGCAGTCCACGACAGGGTCTCCGCCGTGGGGCCAACGTCCTGACTTTC.

There are a few counts of this clone. This chain links TRBV5-1 with TRBJ2-3; a weak D match, TRBD2 (5 bases). V was pared by 0 bases and J by 4 bases, with 12 bases between. The CDR3 is 15 residues long. Germline values: CDR1 SGHRS, CDR2 YFSETQ. CDR3 sequence reads: CASSLVRSGSDTQYF. The CDR3 bases are TGCGCCAGCAGCTTGGTCAGGAGCGGCTCAGATACGCAGTATTTT. The variable domain in full, completed from reference TRBV5-1 and TRBJ2-3, reads KAGVTQTPRYLIKTRGQQVTLSCSPISGHRSVSWYQQTPGQGLQFLFEYFSETQRNKGNFPGRFSGRQFSNSRSEMNVSTLELGDSALYLCASSLVRSGSDTQYFGPGTRLTVL.

The rearrangement links TRBV27 to TRBJ2-5; D is possibly TRBD1 (6 bases). Germline V gene sequence: CDR1 MNHEY, CDR2 SMNVEV (reference sequence). V lost 3 bases, J lost 8 bases, and 13 bases lay in between. This CDR3 region has 13 residues. CDR3 region: CASSLGTPSTQYF. CDR3 DNA: TGTGCCAGCAGTTTGGGGACACCCTCCACCCAGTACTTC.

The genes are TRBV7-9 and TRBJ2-5; TRBD2 is a possible D gene (6 bases). V was cut by 3 bases and J by 9 bases, with 11 bases left in between. There are 12 residues in the CDR3. Germline CDR1 and CDR2: SEHNR and FQNEAQ (reference sequence). The CDR3 DNA reads as TGTGCCAGCAGCTTGGGCTCGGGGGCCCAGTACTTC. Translation: CASSLGSGAQYF.

The chain couples TRBV4-1 to TRBJ2-2, with 10 positions matching TRBD2. The V and J ends lost 0 bases and 6 bases, in that order; junction bases with no gene match: 10. Germline V gives CDR1 MGHRA, CDR2 YSYEKL. The CDR3 is 18 amino acids. The CDR3 DNA sequence: TGCGCCAGCAGCCAAGAAGGGCTAGCGGGAGAGGGGGCCGGGGAGCTGTTTTTT. This translates into CASSQEGLAGEGAGELFF.